The subject of this entry is one T cell receptor (beta chain). This clonotype was observed at least ten times. What antigen it recognizes has not been identified. A read error may be the cause here, since a much bigger clone is one base away. This record belongs to a study of Graves' ophthalmopathy and Graves' hyperthyroidism (dated by TCRdb to between 2018 and 2020). Turning to the overall study: Peripheral blood was collected at initial diagnosis, prior to any treatment. The study used signatures of the TCR beta repertoire to tell Graves' ophthalmopathy apart from Graves' hyperthyroidism and to predict which patients would progress to ophthalmopathy. In total, 135 blood samples were TCR-sequenced: approximately 42 ophthalmopathy, 80 or so hyperthyroidism and about 17 hyperthyroidism-to-ophthalmopathy patients. To explore V-J signatures that distinguish ophthalmopathy from hyperthyroidism, a discovery set of 100 patients was enrolled, made up of 43 with ophthalmopathy and fewer than 60 with stable hyperthyroidism. The independent validation cohort included some 19 hyperthyroidism patients plus 17 patients who later progressed from hyperthyroidism to ophthalmopathy. In over five hyperthyroidism patients, the T-cell repertoires found in thyroid tissue were compared with those found in blood. Following sample collection, hyperthyroidism patients were given methimazole at a starting dose of 30 mg daily, and ophthalmopathy patients were given high-dose intravenous methylprednisolone. The roughly 90 discovery patients were divided at random into training and test sets in a 7:3 ratio.

From its cysteine to its phenylalanine, the CDR3 spans 14 amino acids. Only CDR3 DNA is held: 42 bases, read in frame from base 1. V ends up 6 bases short and J 0 bases short, with an unmatched junction base count of 3. For repertoire sequencing, the TCR beta CDR3 regions were amplified from RNA transcripts. A first-round RT-PCR used HTBI primers with the Qiagen OneStep RT-PCR kit, followed by a second-round multiplex PCR, size selection and purification. Libraries were sequenced paired-end with 100 bp reads on an Illumina HiSeq2000. As for the authors' bioinformatics: SOAPnuke was used to process the reads, throwing out any read that had adapters, had uncalled bases, had a mean Phred below 15, or lacked an exact constant-primer or identifier match. High-quality paired reads were merged with COPE v1.2.5. Unique nucleotide sequences were defined as clonotypes and aligned to IMGT TRB V, D and J references using MiTCR v1.1. The analysis was limited to V-J combinations with a frequency above 0.0001, which together covered around 99% of the repertoires. For each V-J combination, a TCR clonal expansion and chaos score was defined as F50 clonal expansion divided by the chaos observed in the TCRdist matrix. Features were reduced by Welch's t-statistics and random forest to over ten V-J combinations, which fed a naive Bayes classifier. The similarity between thyroid and blood repertoires was quantified using the Morisita-Horn index. The public reads were reanalyzed by TCRdb: fastp trimming at Q25, MiXCR alignment, in-frame beta chains only. Duplicate CDR3 protein sequences are folded into a single record with the most common DNA and genes. These V and J calls are TCRdb output, not the study's own analysis. Within this sample are about 150,000 distinct CDR3 sequences, with approximately 40% of them counted one time only. The ten largest clonotypes hold roughly 5.8% of the sample.

The ophthalmopathy patients had moderately to severely active disease, with a Clinical Activity Score of 3 or higher, a NOSPECS grade of 4 or higher, and a disease duration of less than 3 months. Patients with other autoimmune diseases, uncontrolled infections, pregnancy or lactation were excluded from the study. Clinical symptoms, serum thyroxine, TRAb, thyroid ultrasound and orbital computed tomography were used for diagnosis. Using Ficoll-Paque density gradient centrifugation, PBMCs were isolated from about 9.4 ml of fresh peripheral blood. Total RNA was extracted with Trizol reagent and quality-checked on an Agilent 2100 Bioanalyzer. Paper-wide results and their limitations: In validation, the model predicted ophthalmopathy progression with 70.59% sensitivity and around 72% specificity; roughly eleven predicted patients were CT-confirmed with GO in a median of around 6 months. Most expanded thyroid clonotypes with frequency above 0.001 were also detected in blood, suggesting blood repertoires may reflect the thyroid immune response. In cross-validation, the 13-signature model distinguished ophthalmopathy from stable hyperthyroidism with about 87% sensitivity and nearly 82% specificity, and in the test set the corresponding values were about 80% and 75%. Sample size was not statistically predetermined, and group allocation was not concealed from the investigators.

Input material: peripheral blood. The sequence links TRBV12-3 or TRBV12-4 to TRBJ1-2; 8 bases in the middle match TRBD1. The receptor comes from a woman aged 40 to 50 with Graves' ophthalmopathy. Donor details come from another sample of the same person, matched by shared clones. In nucleotide form, the sequence is TGTGCCAGCAGGACAGGGGAAGCTAACTATGGCTACACCTTC. This yields the protein CASRTGEANYGYTF.